The entry below gives a single T cell receptor (beta chain) sequence along with its context. Its antigen is as yet unknown. Through 5' RACE with UMI labels, the TRB cDNA libraries were prepared. Following a re-call of the 5' RACE reads, TCRdb has one entry per CDR3 protein and lacks DNA. This table lists some 54,000 distinct CDR3 sequences. Germline CDR1 and CDR2: LNHNV and YYDKDF (reference sequence). The CDR3 spans 15 residues. The data belong to a study of CXCR3-negative and CXCR3-positive naive CD8 T cells. Regarding the study as a whole: Naive cells with CXCR3 showed TRB CDR3s that were more hydrophobic than those in CXCR3-negative naive cells.

Sequencing used naive CXCR3+ CD8+ T cells from blood. As to subset: CD45RO-CCR7+CD27+CD95- naive CD8+ T cells expressing CXCR3 (TNR3+). The gene calls are TRBV15 and TRBJ2-7. The origin of this receptor is a human donor in good health. Some clones in this sample may be carry-over from other donors' samples. CDR3 residues: CATSRPSGTSYEQYF. The full variable domain, rest sourced from reference TRBV15 and TRBJ2-7, is DAMVIQNPRYQVTQFGKPVTLSCSQTLNHNVMYWYQQKSSQAPKLLFHYYDKDFNNEADTPDNFQSRRPNTSFCFLDIRSPGLGDTAMYLCATSRPSGTSYEQYFGPGTRLTVT.